Following are 16 T cell receptor beta chains from one sample sequenced in a study of CD8+CD57+ T cells in acquired aplastic anemia. The study profiled TCR beta VDJ and CDR3 using genomic DNA as template. TCRdb ran MiXCR on the reads and lists one entry per CDR3 protein. The sample holds around 170,000 distinct CDR3 sequences, 46% seen once. Sequencing input: sorted CD4+, CD8+, or CD8+CD57+ T cells (not recorded which) from PBMCs. The receptors come from a human donor in good health.

This clonotype was seen more than once but under ten times. A read error is possible here, since a much larger clone lies one base away. The rearrangement joins TRBV7-9 to TRBJ1-5; 8 bases line up with TRBD1. There are 14 residues in the CDR3. From germline, CDR1 is SEHNR and CDR2 FQNEAQ (reference sequence). The CDR3 here is CASTTAGGNQPQQF. The CDR3 bases are TGTGCCAGCACGACGGCAGGGGGCAATCAGCCCCAGCAATTT.

This clonotype was detected many times. The rearrangement uses TRBV24-1 and TRBJ2-6; D is ambiguous. Germline V gene sequence: CDR1 KGHDR, CDR2 SFDVKD. Between the trimmed V and J ends, which lost 4 bases and 4 bases, there was a span of 13 bases. This CDR3 has 16 residues. The CDR3 reads CATSDRGRAGANVLTF. CDR3 sequence (DNA): TGTGCCACCAGTGACCGAGGAAGGGCCGGGGCCAACGTCCTGACTTTC.

This clonotype appeared many times. The rearrangement uses TRBV29-1 and TRBJ2-7, with 9 positions matching TRBD2. Looked up from germline, CDR1 is SQVTM and CDR2 is ANQGSEA. The CDR3 is 14 residues long. The trim removed 5 bases at V and 7 bases at J, leaving 12 bases unmatched. The CDR3 bases are TGCAGCGTTAAATGGGGTAGCGGGAGTAGAGAGCAGTACTTC. Translated, it gives CSVKWGSGSREQYF.

This clonotype has ten or more counts. The chain couples TRBV12-3 or TRBV12-4 to TRBJ2-7; 10 bases line up with TRBD1. The CDR3 is 14 amino acids. Trimming cost V 6 bases and J 3 bases; bases outside gene matches: 5. CDR3 DNA sequence: TGTGCCAGCAGATCGGGACAGGGGTACTACGAGCAGTACTTC. As protein: CASRSGQGYYEQYF.

This clonotype was observed a single time. The V and J genes are TRBV7-6 and TRBJ2-3; D is undetermined. CDR1 is SGHVS, CDR2 FNYEAQ, per germline. There are 13 residues in the CDR3. Trimming took 1 base from V and 5 from J, leaving 7 bases between them. This CDR3 reads CASSLGPEDTQYF. Here the CDR3 DNA reads TGTGCCAGCAGCTTAGGTCCGGAAGATACGCAGTATTTT.

The genes are TRBV10-2 and TRBJ2-2; D call uncertain. The V gene lost 7 bases and the J gene lost 2 bases, with 14 bases spanning the gap. The CDR3 length is 15 residues. Germline V CDR1 and CDR2: WSHSY, SAAADI. The CDR3: CASMSPGSNTGELFF. For the CDR3, the DNA is TGCGCCAGCATGTCCCCGGGTAGTAACACCGGGGAGCTGTTTTTT.

In this sample, this clonotype turned up many times. The chain links TRBV24-1 to TRBJ2-3, with 10 bases identical to TRBD2. This CDR3 is built from 15 residues. Losses at the gene ends were 5 bases for V and 2 bases for J; bases not matched to a gene: 3. Germline assignment: CDR1 KGHDR and CDR2 SFDVKD. CDR3 in amino acids: CATSGAGGYTDTQYF. CDR3 DNA sequence: TGTGCCACCAGTGGAGCGGGAGGGTACACAGATACGCAGTATTTT.

For this clonotype: A much bigger clone sits one base away, suggesting this may be a read error. The chain is built from TRBV11-2 and TRBJ1-2; D is possibly TRBD1 (6 bases). This CDR3 spans 14 amino acids. Germline CDR1 is SGHAT and CDR2 is FQNNGV. Trimming cost V 5 bases and J 2 bases, with 12 bases left between them. Written as DNA, the CDR3 is TGTGCCAGCAGCCGGACAGCGGGAAACTATGGCTACACCTTC. Its protein product is CASSRTAGNYGYTF. Variable domain in full (rest from reference TRBV11-2 and TRBJ1-2): EAGVAQSPRYKIIEKRQSVAFWCNPISGHATLYWYQQILGQGPKLLIQFQNNGVVDDSQLPKDRFSAERLKGVDSTLKIQPAKLEDSAVYLCASSRTAGNYGYTFGSGTRLTVV.

This sequence joins TRBV2 and TRBJ2-5; 9 bases are a match to TRBD2. Germline V gene data show CDR1 as SNHLY and CDR2 as FYNNEI. Unmatched junction bases numbered 9, after V lost 3 bases and J lost 4 bases. The CDR3 contains 16 residues. CDR3 in DNA: TGTGCCAGCAGTGAGGGCGGGAGGGGAGTGACAGAGACCCAGTACTTC. Protein product: CASSEGGRGVTETQYF.

This clonotype was observed many times. This chain links TRBV25-1 with TRBJ2-5; a weak D match, TRBD1 (7 bases). The germline V gene encodes CDR1 MGHDK and CDR2 SYGVNS. This CDR3 has 14 amino acids. V was trimmed by 2 bases and J by 5 bases, leaving 12 bases between them. The CDR3 reads CASSEPGGWETQYF. CDR3 nucleotide sequence: TGTGCCAGCAGTGAACCAGGGGGGTGGGAGACCCAGTACTTC.

This clonotype was picked up many times. DNA for the CDR3: TGTGCCAGTACCCGTGACAGGGGGAATAGCATTCAGTACTTC. Translation: CASTRDRGNSIQYF. The rearrangement uses TRBV19 and TRBJ2-4; 9 bases agree with TRBD1. The CDR3 length is 14 residues. Germline values: CDR1 LNHDA, CDR2 SQIVND (reference sequence). The junction had 10 bases not matched to a gene; V was cut back by 7 bases and J by 9 bases.

The V and J genes are TRBV20-1 and TRBJ2-5; 10 bases align to TRBD1. The CDR3 length is 14 residues. In germline, CDR1 is DFQATT, CDR2 SNEGSKA (reference sequence). J lost 1 base, V lost 3 bases, and 2 bases had no gene match. Here the CDR3 reads CSARDRGFQETQYF. The CDR3 DNA follows: TGCAGTGCTAGGGACAGGGGGTTCCAAGAGACCCAGTACTTC.

This clonotype was observed a few times. The chain combines TRBV19 with TRBJ1-3, with D uncertain. This CDR3 spans 15 amino acids. The V gene lost 5 bases and the J gene lost 0 bases, with 11 bases spanning the gap. Germline V gives CDR1 LNHDA, CDR2 SQIVND (reference sequence). This chain's CDR3 is CASSYDSSSGNTIYF. The CDR3, as DNA: TGTGCCAGTAGTTATGACTCTAGCTCTGGAAACACCATATATTTT.

CDR3 DNA sequence: TGCAGCGCCCCGAGAGGGGAGTCCCCCTACGAGCAGTACTTC. Translation gives CSAPRGESPYEQYF. J is TRBJ2-7 and V is TRBV29-1; the D gene could be TRBD1 or TRBD2 (5 bases each). This CDR3 is built from 14 residues. The V end lost 7 bases, the J end lost 2 bases, and 18 bases lay between the germline ends. Per germline, CDR1 SQVTM and CDR2 ANQGSEA.

The CDR3 sequence is CASSPKSGQPQHF. The CDR3 DNA reads as TGTGCCAGCAGCCCCAAGAGCGGGCAGCCCCAGCATTTT. The gene calls are TRBV7-9 and TRBJ1-5; D gene unclear. Germline V gene data show CDR1 as SEHNR and CDR2 as FQNEAQ (reference sequence). The CDR3 runs to 13 residues. V dropped 5 bases and J dropped 7 bases, with 12 bases sitting between them.

The chain is built from TRBV24-1 and TRBJ2-1; D unclear. Germline loops: CDR1 KGHDR, CDR2 SFDVKD. The CDR3 has 13 residues. The ends were cut back, 3 bases at V and 9 bases at J, with 11 bases in the middle. The DNA for the CDR3 is TGTGCCACCAGTGATCCGACCGAGAGTGAGCAGTTCTTC. Translating it yields CATSDPTESEQFF.